What follows describes a single TCR beta chain. This clonotype has ten or more counts. Its antigen specificity is not known. The sample holds no much larger clone one base away, and base qualities are not on file. All patients had node-negative disease on CT and PET/CT, and none had a history of other malignancies or prior chemotherapy or radiotherapy. At each of two time points, roughly 6.3 milliliters of peripheral venous blood were collected into EDTA tubes. PBMCs were isolated by Ficoll-Paque Plus density-gradient centrifugation. Immediately after collection, samples were stored at -80 degrees C until analysis. These data are taken from a study of prognosis after radiotherapy for stage I lung cancer (dated by TCRdb to the early 2020s). As for the study more broadly: Between early 2018 and early 2019, roughly 20 patients with stage I NSCLC were enrolled in Nanjing, China. The patients included approximately 15 who had newly diagnosed primary stage I lung tumors, along with about 5 others who had oligometastatic NSCLC after their primary tumor had been surgically resected. Every patient was deemed medically inoperable, around 11 because of comorbidities and more than five because they refused surgery. The cohort comprised roughly 12 men and roughly 6 women with a median age of 74.5 years, ranging from about 53 to 90 years. On tumor histology, roughly 11 patients had adenocarcinoma and six to eight had squamous cell carcinoma. Image-guided IMRT or VMAT was used to deliver SBRT in 3 to 5 fractions at a biologically effective dose of at least 100 Gy. Concurrent therapy was not administered to any patient alongside SBRT. Distant metastases were developed by four of the 19 patients after SBRT, at a median of around seven months, whereas no significant progression was observed in the other 15 patients. This study profiled peripheral blood TCR beta repertoires from stage I NSCLC patients before and after stereotactic body radiotherapy and linked the repertoires to distant failure. The study took one blood sample before SBRT and one after SBRT from each of roughly 20 patients and sequenced all 38 samples.

Findings and caveats that apply to the study as a whole: Unique TCR clone counts fell after SBRT (median 10,088 before versus several thousand after; Wilcoxon paired P=0.011). No determination of tumor specificity was made for expanded TCR clones. No adjustment for multiple comparisons was applied to any of the reported P values. Post-SBRT Shannon entropy and its change from baseline were lower in patients who developed distant metastases; baseline Shannon entropy was not associated with metastases. TRBV and TRBJ usage frequencies reportedly differed by metastasis status, in two V genes at baseline and in nine V and two J genes after SBRT. The small cohort and short follow-up limited the study, so independent validation of the findings is needed.

The TCR beta CDR3 region was amplified from genomic DNA by two rounds of multiplex PCR. The first PCR round used primers specific to each TRBV and TRBJ gene, with sequences filed in Chinese patent CN105087789A. The second PCR round used universal primers. The Roche High Pure PCR Template Preparation Kit was used to extract genomic DNA from frozen PBMCs. Libraries were sequenced paired-end with 151 bp reads on an Illumina HiSeq 3000. Turning to the authors' computational methods: CutAdapt was used to discard raw reads that did not contain the multiplex PCR primer sequences. High-quality paired reads were merged into contigs with PEAR. By alignment to reference sequences, MiXCR assigned TRB V, D and J gene segments to each contig. To remove sequencing errors, CDR3 sequences were clustered according to base quality and sequence similarity. Diversity was measured as Shannon entropy normalized by the natural log of productive TCR sequence number. Clonality was defined as one minus Shannon entropy divided by the natural log of the number of unique clonotypes. Progression-free survival cut-offs for repertoire metrics were chosen using the Youden index of ROC curves, with analyses run in R 3.5.3. TCRdb reran the public reads through fastp at Q25 and MiXCR, keeping productive beta chains. Entries are consolidated by CDR3 protein sequence, retaining the most common genes and DNA. TCRdb, not the authors, supplied the V and J calls. The sample table contains about 34,000 distinct CDR3 sequences; only one count was recorded for around 30% of them. The ten largest account for less than 30% of the sample.

V gives up 7 bases and J gives up 3 bases, and the segment between their germline ends measures 15 bases. Reading the germline V gene gives CDR1 MNHNS and CDR2 SASEGT. The cysteine opens and the phenylalanine closes a CDR3 of 15 amino acids. This entry keeps only the CDR3 DNA: 45 bases, framed from base 1. The TCR originated in a donor of 50 years or more with non-small cell lung cancer. The sequenced sample was PBMCs, obtained before or after stereotactic body radiation therapy (not recorded which). The rearrangement combines TRBV6-1 with TRBJ1-4; tentative D gene TRBD1, with 5 bases matching. The CDR3 region: CASTSSRDANEKLFF. At the DNA level, the sequence is TGTGCCAGCACCTCCTCCAGGGACGCTAATGAAAAACTGTTTTTT.